The present T cell receptor beta chain was sequenced within a study of early stage breast cancer tumors. Overall study context: ER+/PR+/HER2- status applied to twelve of 16 invasive breast tumors. Points from the study as a whole: Tumor and normal breast were distinguished via blood comparison in 14 of 16 patients.

As regards this clone: Its antigen is unknown.

The germline gives CDR1 SGHNT, CDR2 YENEEA. V shed 1 base and J 13 bases; nucleotides not matched to a gene: 7. This CDR3 is built from 13 residues. Using immunoSEQ multiplex PCR, the repertoire was profiled, and TCRdb retains in-frame clones only, with some absent. The sample comprises tens of thousands of clones, roughly 80% of which are singletons, and about 13% rests with the top ten. Sample: blood. The receptor was derived from a person aged 60 to 70 with breast cancer. J is TRBJ2-1 and V is TRBV11-3, with 7 nucleotides matching TRBD2. The CDR3 DNA is TGTGCCAGCAGCTTAGCGCCGGCGGGAGTTCAGTTCTTC. It encodes CASSLAPAGVQFF.